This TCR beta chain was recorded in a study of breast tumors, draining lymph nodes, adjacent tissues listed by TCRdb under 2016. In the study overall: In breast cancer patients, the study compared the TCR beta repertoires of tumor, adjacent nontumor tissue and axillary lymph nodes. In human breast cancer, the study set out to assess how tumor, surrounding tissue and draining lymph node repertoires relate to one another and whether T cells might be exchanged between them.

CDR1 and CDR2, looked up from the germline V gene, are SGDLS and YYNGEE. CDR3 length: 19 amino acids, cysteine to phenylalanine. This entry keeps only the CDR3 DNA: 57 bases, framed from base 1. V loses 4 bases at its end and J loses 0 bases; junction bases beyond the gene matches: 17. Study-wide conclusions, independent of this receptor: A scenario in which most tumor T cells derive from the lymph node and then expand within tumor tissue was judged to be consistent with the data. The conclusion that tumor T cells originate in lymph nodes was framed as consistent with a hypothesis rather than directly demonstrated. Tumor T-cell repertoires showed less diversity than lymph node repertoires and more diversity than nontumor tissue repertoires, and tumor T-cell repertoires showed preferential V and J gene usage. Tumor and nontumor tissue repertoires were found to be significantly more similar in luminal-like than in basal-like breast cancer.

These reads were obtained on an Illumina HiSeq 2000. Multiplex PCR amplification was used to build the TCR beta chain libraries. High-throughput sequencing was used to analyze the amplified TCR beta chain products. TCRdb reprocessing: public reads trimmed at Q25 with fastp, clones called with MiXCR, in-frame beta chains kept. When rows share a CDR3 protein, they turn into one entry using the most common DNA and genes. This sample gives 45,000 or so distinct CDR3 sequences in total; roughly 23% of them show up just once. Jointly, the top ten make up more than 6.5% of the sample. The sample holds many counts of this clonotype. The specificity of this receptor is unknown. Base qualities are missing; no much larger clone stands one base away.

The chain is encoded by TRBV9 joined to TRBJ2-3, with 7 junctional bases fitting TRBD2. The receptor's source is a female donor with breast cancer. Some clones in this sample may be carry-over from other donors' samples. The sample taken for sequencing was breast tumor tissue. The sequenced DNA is TGTGCCAGCAGCACGCGGCGGGGGAGGGGATTAGGGAGCACAGATACGCAGTATTTT. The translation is CASSTRRGRGLGSTDTQYF.